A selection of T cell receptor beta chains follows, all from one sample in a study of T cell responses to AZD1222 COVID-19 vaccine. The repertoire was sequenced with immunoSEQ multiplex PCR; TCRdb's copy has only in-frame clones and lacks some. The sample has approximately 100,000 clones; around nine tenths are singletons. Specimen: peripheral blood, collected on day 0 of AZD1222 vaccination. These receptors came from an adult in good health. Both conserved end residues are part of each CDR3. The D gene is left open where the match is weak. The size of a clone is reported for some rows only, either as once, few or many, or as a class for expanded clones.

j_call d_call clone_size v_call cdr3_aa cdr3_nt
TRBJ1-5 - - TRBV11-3 CASSLVGGDLNQPQHF TGTGCCAGCAGCTTAGTAGGGGGGGACCTCAATCAGCCCCAGCATTTT
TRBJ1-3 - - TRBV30 CALSLRNTIYF TGTGCCCTGAGCTTGAGAAACACCATATATTTT
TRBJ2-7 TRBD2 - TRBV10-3 CAIRDGTSGRLNEQYF TGTGCCATCAGGGACGGGACTAGCGGGAGGTTAAACGAGCAGTACTTC
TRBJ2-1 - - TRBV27 CASSKLANHNEQFF TGTGCCAGCAGTAAGCTAGCGAACCACAATGAGCAGTTCTTC
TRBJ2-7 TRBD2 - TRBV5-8 CASSAERGGEQYF TGTGCCAGCAGCGCCGAGCGGGGGGGCGAGCAGTACTTC
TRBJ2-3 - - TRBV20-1 CSARDIDTQYF TGCAGTGCTAGAGATATCGATACGCAGTATTTT
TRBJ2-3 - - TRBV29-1 CSVAGSDTQYF TGCAGCGTTGCGGGGTCAGATACGCAGTATTTT
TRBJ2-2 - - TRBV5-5 CASSFRASRDNTGELFF TGTGCCAGCAGCTTTCGAGCATCCAGGGACAACACCGGGGAGCTGTTTTTT
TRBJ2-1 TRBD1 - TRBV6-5 CASSYSGTGTNEQFF TGTGCCAGCAGTTACTCCGGGACAGGAACGAATGAGCAGTTCTTC
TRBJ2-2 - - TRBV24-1 CATSWGPSGELFF TGTGCCACCAGCTGGGGGCCCTCCGGGGAGCTGTTTTTT
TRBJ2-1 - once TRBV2 CASSPQLNEQFF TGTGCCAGCAGTCCACAGCTCAATGAGCAGTTCTTC
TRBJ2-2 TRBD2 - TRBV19 CASKPGTSVPGELFF TGTGCCAGTAAACCCGGGACTAGCGTCCCCGGGGAGCTGTTTTTT
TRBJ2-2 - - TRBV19 CASRQQDLNTGELFF TGTGCCAGTAGACAACAGGACCTAAACACCGGGGAGCTGTTTTTT
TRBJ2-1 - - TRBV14 CASSQVSGTYNEQFF TGTGCCAGCAGCCAAGTTTCCGGGACCTACAATGAGCAGTTCTTC
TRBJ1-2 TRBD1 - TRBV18 CASSPQPGQGKKVYTF TGTGCCAGCTCACCACAGCCGGGACAGGGGAAAAAGGTCTACACCTTC
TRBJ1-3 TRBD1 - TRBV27 CASIGQGAQGNTIYF TGTGCCAGCATTGGCCAGGGGGCGCAAGGAAACACCATATATTTT
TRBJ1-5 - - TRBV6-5 CASWRGLGPQHF TGTGCCAGCTGGAGGGGCCTAGGGCCCCAGCATTTT
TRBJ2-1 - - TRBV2 CASSTPGLVNNEQFF TGTGCCAGCAGTACCCCGGGACTGGTCAACAATGAGCAGTTCTTC
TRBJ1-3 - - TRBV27 CASALTYSVGNTIYF TGTGCCAGCGCATTAACTTACTCTGTTGGAAACACCATATATTTT
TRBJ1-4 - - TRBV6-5 CASSYSPQEKLFF TGTGCCAGCAGTTACTCTCCCCAGGAAAAACTGTTTTTT
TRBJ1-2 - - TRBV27 CASSPNSGRAGGYTF TGTGCCAGCAGTCCCAATTCGGGACGGGCGGGAGGCTACACCTTC
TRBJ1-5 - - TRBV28 CASSYTGQGLGNQPQHF TGTGCCAGCAGTTATACTGGGCAGGGCCTTGGCAATCAGCCCCAGCATTTT
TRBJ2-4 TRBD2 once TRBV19 CASSTIIAGAAKNIQYF TGTGCCAGTAGTACGATAATAGCGGGAGCGGCCAAAAACATTCAGTACTTC
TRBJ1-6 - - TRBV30 CAWSDGVNSPLHF TGTGCCTGGAGTGATGGGGTTAATTCACCCCTCCACTTT
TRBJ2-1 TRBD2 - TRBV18 CASSPPLAGVNEQFF TGTGCCAGCTCACCACCACTAGCGGGAGTCAATGAGCAGTTCTTC
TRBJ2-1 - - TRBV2 CASSVIASYNEQFF TGTGCCAGCAGTGTTATAGCGTCTTACAATGAGCAGTTCTTC
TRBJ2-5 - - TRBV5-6 CASSFGRETQYF TGTGCCAGCAGCTTCGGCCGAGAGACCCAGTACTTC
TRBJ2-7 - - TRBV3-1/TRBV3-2 CASSQKGRGVEQYF TGTGCCAGCAGCCAGAAGGGACGCGGAGTCGAGCAGTACTTC
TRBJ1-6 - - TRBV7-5 CARSLMVGRNSPLHF TGTGCCAGAAGCTTAATGGTGGGTAGGAATTCACCCCTCCACTTT
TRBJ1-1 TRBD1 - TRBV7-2 CASSPRGGRFAMNTEAFF TGTGCCAGCAGCCCCCGAGGGGGCAGGTTTGCTATGAACACTGAAGCTTTCTTT
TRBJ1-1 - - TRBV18 CASSPLSLNTEAFF TGTGCCAGCTCACCTTTAAGCCTGAACACTGAAGCTTTCTTT
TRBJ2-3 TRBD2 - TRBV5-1 CASSLSGTSGVGTDTQYF TGCGCCAGCAGCCTCTCCGGGACTAGCGGGGTTGGCACAGATACGCAGTATTTT
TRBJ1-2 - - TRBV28 CASRPDSRYGYTF TGTGCCAGCAGACCTGACAGTCGGTATGGCTACACCTTC
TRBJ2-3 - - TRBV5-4 CASSLARRTDTQYF TGTGCCAGCAGCTTGGCCAGGCGTACAGATACGCAGTATTTT
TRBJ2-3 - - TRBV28 CASSLILLPDTQYF TGTGCCAGCAGTTTGATTCTGCTCCCAGATACGCAGTATTTT
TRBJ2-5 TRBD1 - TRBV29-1 CSVHTGTGKTQYF TGCAGCGTCCACACCGGGACAGGAAAGACCCAGTACTTC
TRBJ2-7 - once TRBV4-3 CASSQDSGERVQYF TGCGCCAGCAGCCAAGATTCGGGGGAGCGGGTGCAGTACTTC
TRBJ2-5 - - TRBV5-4 CASSLVGQETQYF TGTGCCAGCAGCTTGGTGGGTCAAGAGACCCAGTACTTC
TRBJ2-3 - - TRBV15 CATSRDLGGRGMDTQYF TGTGCCACCAGCAGAGATTTAGGAGGCAGGGGTATGGATACGCAGTATTTT
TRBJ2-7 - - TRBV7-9 CASSFLPENQQYF TGTGCCAGCAGCTTTCTCCCAGAGAATCAGCAGTACTTC
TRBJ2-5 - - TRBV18 CASSPQETQYF TGTGCCAGCTCACCTCAAGAGACCCAGTACTTC
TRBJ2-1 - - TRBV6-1 CASSEALGRDEQFF TGTGCCAGCAGTGAAGCGCTCGGGCGGGATGAGCAGTTCTTC
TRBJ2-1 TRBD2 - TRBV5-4 CATGGNNEQFF TGTGCCACGGGGGGGAACAATGAGCAGTTCTTC
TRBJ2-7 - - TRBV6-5 CASSLRGYEQYF TGTGCCAGCAGCCTCAGGGGTTACGAGCAGTACTTC
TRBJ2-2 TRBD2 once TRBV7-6 CASSPGSFGRDTGELFF TGTGCCAGCAGCCCGGGCTCGTTCGGGAGGGACACCGGGGAGCTGTTTTTT
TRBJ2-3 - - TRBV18 CASSPPQAPDTQYF TGTGCCAGCTCACCACCCCAGGCTCCAGATACGCAGTATTTT
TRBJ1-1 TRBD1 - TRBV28 CATATGGIGREAFF TGTGCCACTGCGACAGGGGGAATTGGGAGGGAAGCTTTCTTT
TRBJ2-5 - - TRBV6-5 CATSQTGRETQYF TGTGCCACCTCTCAAACGGGTCGGGAGACCCAGTACTTC
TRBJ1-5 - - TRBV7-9 CASSLGDQPQHF TGTGCCAGCAGCTTAGGGGATCAGCCCCAGCATTTT
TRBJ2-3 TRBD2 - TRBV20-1 CSRREGDTQYF TGCTCCCGTCGGGAGGGGGATACGCAGTATTTT
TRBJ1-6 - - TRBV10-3 CAISESGQGIHSPLHF TGTGCCATCAGTGAGTCGGGGCAGGGGATTCATTCACCCCTCCACTTT
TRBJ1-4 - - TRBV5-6 CASSRTSGREKLFF TGTGCCAGCAGCCGGACTTCCGGAAGGGAAAAACTGTTTTTT
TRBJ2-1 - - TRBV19 CASSISRTSYNEQFF TGTGCCAGTAGTATAAGCAGGACCTCCTACAATGAGCAGTTCTTC
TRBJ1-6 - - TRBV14 CASRRGILGSSPLHF TGTGCCAGCAGGAGAGGGATCTTGGGGAGTTCACCCCTCCACTTT
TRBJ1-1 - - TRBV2 CASRTPQKAFF TGTGCCAGCAGGACCCCTCAAAAAGCTTTCTTT
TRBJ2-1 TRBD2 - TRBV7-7 CASSLGLAGADEQFF TGTGCTAGCAGCTTAGGACTAGCGGGAGCGGATGAGCAGTTCTTC
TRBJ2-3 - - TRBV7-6 CASSVGRTKDTQYF TGTGCCAGCAGCGTGGGACGGACAAAAGATACGCAGTATTTT
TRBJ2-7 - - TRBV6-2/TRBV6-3 CASSYGIFYEQYF TGTGCCAGCAGTTACGGGATCTTCTACGAGCAGTACTTC
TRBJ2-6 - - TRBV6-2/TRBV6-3 CASSYSGANVLTF TGTGCCAGCAGCTACTCTGGGGCCAACGTCCTGACTTTC